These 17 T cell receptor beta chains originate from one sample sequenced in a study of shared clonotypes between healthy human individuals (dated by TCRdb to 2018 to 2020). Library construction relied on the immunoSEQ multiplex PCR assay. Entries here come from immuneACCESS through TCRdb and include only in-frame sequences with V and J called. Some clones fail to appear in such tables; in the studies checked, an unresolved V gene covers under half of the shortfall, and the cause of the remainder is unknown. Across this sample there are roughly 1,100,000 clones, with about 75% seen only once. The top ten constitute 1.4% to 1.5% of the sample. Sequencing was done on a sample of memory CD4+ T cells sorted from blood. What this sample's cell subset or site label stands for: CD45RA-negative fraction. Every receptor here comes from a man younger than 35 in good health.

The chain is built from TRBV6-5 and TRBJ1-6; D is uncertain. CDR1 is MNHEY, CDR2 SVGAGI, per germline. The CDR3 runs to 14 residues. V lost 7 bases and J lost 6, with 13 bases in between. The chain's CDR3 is CASKKGRINSPLHF. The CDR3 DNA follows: TGTGCCAGCAAAAAAGGGCGGATTAATTCACCCCTCCACTTT.

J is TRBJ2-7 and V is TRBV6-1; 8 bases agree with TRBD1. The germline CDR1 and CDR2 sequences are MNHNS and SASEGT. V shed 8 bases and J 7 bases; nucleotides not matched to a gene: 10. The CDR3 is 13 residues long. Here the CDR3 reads CASYETGAWEQYF. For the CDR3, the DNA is TGTGCCAGCTACGAGACAGGGGCATGGGAGCAGTACTTC.

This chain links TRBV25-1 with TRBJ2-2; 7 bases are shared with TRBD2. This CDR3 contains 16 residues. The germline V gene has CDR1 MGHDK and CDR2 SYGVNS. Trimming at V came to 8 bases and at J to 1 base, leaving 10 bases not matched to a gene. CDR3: CASGRDGQWNTGELFF. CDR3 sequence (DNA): TGTGCCAGCGGGAGGGATGGGCAGTGGAACACCGGGGAGCTGTTTTTT.

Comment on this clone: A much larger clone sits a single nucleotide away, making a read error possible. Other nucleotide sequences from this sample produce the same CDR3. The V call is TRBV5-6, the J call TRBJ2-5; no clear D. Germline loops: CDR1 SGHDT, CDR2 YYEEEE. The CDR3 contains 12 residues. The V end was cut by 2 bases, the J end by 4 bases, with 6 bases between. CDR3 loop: CASSLSGETQYF. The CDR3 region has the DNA TGTGCCAGCAGCTTATCGGGAGAGACCCAGTACTTC.

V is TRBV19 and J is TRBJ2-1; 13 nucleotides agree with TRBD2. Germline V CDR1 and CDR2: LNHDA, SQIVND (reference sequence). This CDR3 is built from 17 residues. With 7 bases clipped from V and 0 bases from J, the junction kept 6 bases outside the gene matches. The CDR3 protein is CASTGTSGTSSYNEQFF. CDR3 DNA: TGTGCCAGTACCGGGACTAGCGGGACTTCCTCCTACAATGAGCAGTTCTTC.

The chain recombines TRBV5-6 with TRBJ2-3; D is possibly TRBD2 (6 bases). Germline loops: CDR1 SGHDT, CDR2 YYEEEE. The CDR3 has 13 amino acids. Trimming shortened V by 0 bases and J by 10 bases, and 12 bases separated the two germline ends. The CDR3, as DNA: TGTGCCAGCAGCTTGGACCCTTCGGGAGCGCAGTATTTT. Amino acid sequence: CASSLDPSGAQYF.

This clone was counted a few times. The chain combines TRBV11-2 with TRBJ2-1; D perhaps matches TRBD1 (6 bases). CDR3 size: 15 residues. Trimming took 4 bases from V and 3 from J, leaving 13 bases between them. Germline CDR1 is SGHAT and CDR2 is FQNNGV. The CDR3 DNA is TGTGCCAGCAGCTCAGGCAGGACAGTCTACAATGAGCAGTTCTTC. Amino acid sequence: CASSSGRTVYNEQFF.

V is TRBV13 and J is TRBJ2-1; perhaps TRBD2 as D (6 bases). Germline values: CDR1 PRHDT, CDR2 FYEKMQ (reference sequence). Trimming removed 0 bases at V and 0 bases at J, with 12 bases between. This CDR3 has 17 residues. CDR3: CASSLGGAGSSYNEQFF. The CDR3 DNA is TGTGCCAGCAGCTTAGGCGGGGCGGGGTCCTCCTACAATGAGCAGTTCTTC.

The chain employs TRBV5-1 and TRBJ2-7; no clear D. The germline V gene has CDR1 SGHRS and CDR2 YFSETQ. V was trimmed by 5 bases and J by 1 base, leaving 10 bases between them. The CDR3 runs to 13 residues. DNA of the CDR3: TGCGCCAGCAGGACCGAGTTTTCCTACGAGCAGTACTTC. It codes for CASRTEFSYEQYF.

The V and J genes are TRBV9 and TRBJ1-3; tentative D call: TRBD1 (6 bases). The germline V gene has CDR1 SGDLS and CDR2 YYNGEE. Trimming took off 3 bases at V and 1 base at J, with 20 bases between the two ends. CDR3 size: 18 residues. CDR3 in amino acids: CASSGPPGRGGSGNTIYF. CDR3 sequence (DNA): TGTGCCAGCAGCGGCCCCCCGGGCAGGGGCGGGTCTGGAAACACCATATATTTT. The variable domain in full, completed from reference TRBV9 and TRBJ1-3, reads DSGVTQTPKHLITATGQRVTLRCSPRSGDLSVYWYQQSLDQGLQFLIQYYNGEERAKGNILERFSAQQFPDLHSELNLSSLELGDSALYFCASSGPPGRGGSGNTIYFGEGSWLTVV.

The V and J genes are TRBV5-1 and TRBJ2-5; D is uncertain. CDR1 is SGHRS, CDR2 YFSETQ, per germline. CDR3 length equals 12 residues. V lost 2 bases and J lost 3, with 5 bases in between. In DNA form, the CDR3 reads TGCGCCAGCAGCTTTGCTAAAGAGACCCAGTACTTC. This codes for CASSFAKETQYF. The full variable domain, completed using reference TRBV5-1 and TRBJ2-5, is KAGVTQTPRYLIKTRGQQVTLSCSPISGHRSVSWYQQTPGQGLQFLFEYFSETQRNKGNFPGRFSGRQFSNSRSEMNVSTLELGDSALYLCASSFAKETQYFGPGTRLLVL.

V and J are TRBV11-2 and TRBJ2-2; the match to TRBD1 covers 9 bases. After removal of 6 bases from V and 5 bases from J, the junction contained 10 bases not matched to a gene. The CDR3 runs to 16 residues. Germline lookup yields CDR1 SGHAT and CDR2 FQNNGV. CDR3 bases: TGTGCCAGCAGGATTGCGGGGACAGGGAGGACCGGGGAGCTGTTTTTT. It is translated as CASRIAGTGRTGELFF.

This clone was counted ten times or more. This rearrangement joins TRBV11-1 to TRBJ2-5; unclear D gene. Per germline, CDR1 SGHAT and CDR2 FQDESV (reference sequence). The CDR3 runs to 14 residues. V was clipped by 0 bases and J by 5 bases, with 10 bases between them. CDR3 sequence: CASSLAGFLETQYF. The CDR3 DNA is TGTGCCAGCAGCTTAGCGGGGTTCTTGGAGACCCAGTACTTC.

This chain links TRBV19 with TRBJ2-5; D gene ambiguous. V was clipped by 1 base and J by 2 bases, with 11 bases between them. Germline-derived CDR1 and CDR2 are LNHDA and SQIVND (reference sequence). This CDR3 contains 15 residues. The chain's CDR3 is CASSIVDGPQETQYF. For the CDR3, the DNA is TGTGCCAGTAGTATAGTTGACGGGCCGCAAGAGACCCAGTACTTC.

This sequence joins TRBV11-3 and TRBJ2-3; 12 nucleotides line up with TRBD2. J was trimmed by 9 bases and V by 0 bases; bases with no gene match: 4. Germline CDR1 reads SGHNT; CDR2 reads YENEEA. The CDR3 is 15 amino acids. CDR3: CASSLEGLAGSTQYF. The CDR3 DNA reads TGTGCCAGCAGCTTAGAAGGACTAGCGGGGAGCACGCAGTATTTT.

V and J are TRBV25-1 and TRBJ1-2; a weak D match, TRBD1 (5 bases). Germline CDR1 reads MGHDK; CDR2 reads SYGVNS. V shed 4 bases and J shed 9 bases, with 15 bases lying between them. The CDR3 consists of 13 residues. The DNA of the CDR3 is TGTGCCAGCAGTGTAGGGACCTCGGGGAGCTACACCTTC. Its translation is CASSVGTSGSYTF.

The CDR3 bases are TGTGCCAGTAAAATAGGTGTGGCCGCGGGGGCCGGGGAGCTGTTTTTT. This translates into CASKIGVAAGAGELFF. The gene calls are TRBV19 and TRBJ2-2; 7 nucleotides match TRBD2. V shed 7 bases and J 6 bases; nucleotides not matched to a gene: 14. This CDR3 has 16 residues. Germline V lookup: CDR1 LNHDA, CDR2 SQIVND (reference sequence). The complete variable domain, with remaining parts taken from reference TRBV19 and TRBJ2-2, reads DGGITQSPKYLFRKEGQNVTLSCEQNLNHDAMYWYRQDPGQGLRLIYYSQIVNDFQKGDIAEGYSVSREKKESFPLTVTSAQKNPTAFYLCASKIGVAAGAGELFFGEGSRLTVL.